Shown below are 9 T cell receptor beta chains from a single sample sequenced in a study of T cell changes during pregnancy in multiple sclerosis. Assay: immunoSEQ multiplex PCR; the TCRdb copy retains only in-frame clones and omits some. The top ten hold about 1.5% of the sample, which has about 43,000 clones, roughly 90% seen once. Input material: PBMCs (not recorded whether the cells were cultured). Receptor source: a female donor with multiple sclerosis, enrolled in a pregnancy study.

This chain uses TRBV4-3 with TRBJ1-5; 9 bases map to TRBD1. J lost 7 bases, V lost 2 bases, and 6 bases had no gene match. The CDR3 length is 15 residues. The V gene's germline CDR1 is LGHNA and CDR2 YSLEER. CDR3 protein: CASSQWTGVNQPQHF. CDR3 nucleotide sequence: TGCGCCAGCAGCCAATGGACAGGGGTGAACCAGCCCCAGCATTTT.

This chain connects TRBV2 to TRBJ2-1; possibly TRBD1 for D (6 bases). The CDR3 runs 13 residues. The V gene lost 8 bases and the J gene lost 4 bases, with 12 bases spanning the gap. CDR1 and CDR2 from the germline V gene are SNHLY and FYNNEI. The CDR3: CASGRGSYNEQFF. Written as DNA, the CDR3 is TGTGCCAGCGGCAGGGGATCTTACAATGAGCAGTTCTTC. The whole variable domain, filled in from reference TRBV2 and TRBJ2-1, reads EPEVTQTPSHQVTQMGQEVILRCVPISNHLYFYWYRQILGQKVEFLVSFYNNEISEKSEIFDDQFSVERPDGSNFTLKIRSTKLEDSAMYFCASGRGSYNEQFFGPGTRLTVL.

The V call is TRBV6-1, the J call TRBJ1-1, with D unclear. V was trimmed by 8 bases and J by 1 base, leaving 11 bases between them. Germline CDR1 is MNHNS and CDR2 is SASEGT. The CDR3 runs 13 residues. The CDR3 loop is CASRALGNTEAFF. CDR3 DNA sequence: TGTGCCAGCCGCGCGCTAGGGAACACTGAAGCTTTCTTT.

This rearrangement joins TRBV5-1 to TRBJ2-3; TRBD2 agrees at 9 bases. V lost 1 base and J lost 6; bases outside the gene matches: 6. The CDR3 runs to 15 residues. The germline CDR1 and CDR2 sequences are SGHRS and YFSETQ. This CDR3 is CASSLTGGRADTQYF. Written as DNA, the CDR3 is TGCGCCAGCAGCTTGACCGGCGGGAGGGCTGATACGCAGTATTTT.

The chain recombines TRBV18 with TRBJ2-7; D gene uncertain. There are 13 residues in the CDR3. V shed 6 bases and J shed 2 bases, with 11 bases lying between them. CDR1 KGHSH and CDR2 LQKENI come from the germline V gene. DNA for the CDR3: TGTGCCAGCTCCCTAATCCAGGCCTACGAGCAGTACTTC. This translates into CASSLIQAYEQYF.

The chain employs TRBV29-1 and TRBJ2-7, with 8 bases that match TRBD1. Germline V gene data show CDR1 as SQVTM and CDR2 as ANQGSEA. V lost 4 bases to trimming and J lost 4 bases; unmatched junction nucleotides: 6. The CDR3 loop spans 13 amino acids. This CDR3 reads CSVGIGQGYEQYF. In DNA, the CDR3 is TGCAGCGTTGGCATAGGACAGGGTTACGAGCAGTACTTC.

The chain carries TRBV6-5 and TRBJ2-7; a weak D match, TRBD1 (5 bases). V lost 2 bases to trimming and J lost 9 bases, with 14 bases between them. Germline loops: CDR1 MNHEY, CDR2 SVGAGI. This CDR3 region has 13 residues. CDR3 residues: CASSYKGPTGQYF. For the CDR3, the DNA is TGTGCCAGCAGTTACAAGGGGCCCACGGGGCAGTACTTC.

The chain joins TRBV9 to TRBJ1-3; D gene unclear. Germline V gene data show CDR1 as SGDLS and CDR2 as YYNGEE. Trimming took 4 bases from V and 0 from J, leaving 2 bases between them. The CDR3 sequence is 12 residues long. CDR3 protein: CASSISGNTIYF. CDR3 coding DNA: TGTGCCAGCAGCATCTCTGGAAACACCATATATTTT.

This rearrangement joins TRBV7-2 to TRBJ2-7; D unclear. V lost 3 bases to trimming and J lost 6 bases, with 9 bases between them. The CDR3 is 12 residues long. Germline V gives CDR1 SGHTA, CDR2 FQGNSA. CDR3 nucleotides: TGTGCCAGCAGCTTGAGTGGTGGCGAGCAGTACTTC. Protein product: CASSLSGGEQYF.